The text below deals with one TCR beta chain. This sample is part of a study of T cell responses to AZD1222 COVID-19 vaccine. The CDR3 has 16 amino acids. V dropped 2 bases and J dropped 3 bases, with 15 bases sitting between them. Germline assignment: CDR1 LNHNV and CDR2 YYDKDF (reference sequence). Libraries were prepared by immunoSEQ multiplex PCR; TCRdb keeps only in-frame clonotypes and omits some of them. The sample lists over 50,000 clones, 80% occurring once. The receptor's source is an adult who received the AZD1222 COVID-19 vaccine. The J gene is TRBJ2-3, the V gene TRBV15; either TRBD1 or TRBD2 may supply D (5 bases each). The sample was peripheral blood, taken 28 days after the second AZD1222 dose. This chain's CDR3 is CATSRSIRGETDTQYF. CDR3 nucleotide sequence: TGTGCCACCAGCAGATCAATCAGAGGGGAGACAGATACGCAGTATTTT.